The 30 T cell receptor beta chains below were found in one sample sequenced in a study of control samples from healthy donors and cancer patients. Profiling relied on immunoSEQ multiplex PCR, and the TCRdb table lists in-frame clones only, not all of them. The sample contains 55,000 to 75,000 clones, around 87% of which appear only once. Sequenced input: PBMCs. These TCRs come from a woman in her forties or fifties with head and neck cancer.

The V and J genes are TRBV7-7 and TRBJ2-3; TRBD1 aligns across 7 bases. The CDR3 has 15 amino acids. V dropped 6 bases and J dropped 6; count of bases not matched to a gene: 12. Germline V gene sequence: CDR1 SSHAT, CDR2 FNYEAQ (reference sequence). In DNA form, the CDR3 reads TGTGCCAGCAGTAGGACAGGTGGTAGCGAGGATACGCAGTATTTT. Encoded protein: CASSRTGGSEDTQYF.

The chain has TRBV28 and TRBJ2-5; perhaps TRBD2 as D (5 bases). The end of the DNA is better explained by TRBJ2-7, so the J call may be wrong. The germline gives CDR1 MDHEN, CDR2 SYDVKM. CDR3 size: 16 residues. In DNA, the CDR3 is TGTGCCAGCAGCACCTCCCGGAGCGGCCCAAACTACGAGCAGTACTTC. Protein product: CASSTSRSGPNYEQYF.

The rearrangement joins TRBV2 to TRBJ1-5, with a weak D call TRBD1 (5 bases). CDR3 size: 15 residues. Germline assignment: CDR1 SNHLY and CDR2 FYNNEI. The V end lost 6 bases, the J end lost 0 bases, and 12 bases lay between the germline ends. In nucleotides, the CDR3 is TGTGCCAGCAGCCTTGACGGGACTAGCAATCAGCCCCAGCATTTT. Encoded protein: CASSLDGTSNQPQHF.

The gene calls are TRBV11-2 and TRBJ2-3; D ambiguous. CDR1 is SGHAT, CDR2 FQNNGV, per germline. CDR3 length equals 13 residues. Trimming removed 2 bases at V and 1 base at J, with 4 bases between. CDR3 nucleotides: TGTGCCAGCAGCTTAACTGGCACAGATACGCAGTATTTT. Translated: CASSLTGTDTQYF.

V and J are TRBV19 and TRBJ2-7; D is possibly TRBD2 (7 bases). The CDR3 has 15 amino acids. V gave up 4 bases and J gave up 2 bases, with 15 bases separating them. The germline CDR1 and CDR2 sequences are LNHDA and SQIVND (reference sequence). The CDR3 sequence: CASSTQGGGPYEQYF. Written as DNA, the CDR3 is TGTGCCAGTAGTACGCAAGGGGGGGGGCCCTACGAGCAGTACTTC. The entire variable domain, with the rest obtained from reference TRBV19 and TRBJ2-7, is as follows: DGGITQSPKYLFRKEGQNVTLSCEQNLNHDAMYWYRQDPGQGLRLIYYSQIVNDFQKGDIAEGYSVSREKKESFPLTVTSAQKNPTAFYLCASSTQGGGPYEQYFGPGTRLTVT.

The chain couples TRBV11-3 to TRBJ2-7, with D tentatively TRBD1 (6 bases). Trimming stripped 0 bases from V and 7 bases from J, with 10 bases between. Germline V lookup: CDR1 SGHNT, CDR2 YENEEA. The CDR3 is made up of 13 amino acids. The CDR3: CASSLDKQGEQYF. The DNA for the CDR3 is TGTGCCAGCAGCTTAGATAAGCAGGGGGAGCAGTACTTC.

This chain joins TRBV5-1 and TRBJ1-1; D is unclear. The V gene lost 0 bases and the J gene lost 3 bases, with 15 bases spanning the gap. The CDR3 loop spans 16 amino acids. Germline-derived CDR1 and CDR2 are SGHRS and YFSETQ. The CDR3 DNA reads as TGCGCCAGCAGCTTGGGTCTTGGGGTGGAGCACACTGAAGCTTTCTTT. Protein product: CASSLGLGVEHTEAFF.

The CDR3 loop is CASSLSGGVQETQYF. The CDR3 DNA follows: TGTGCCAGCAGCCTTTCCGGGGGGGTCCAAGAGACCCAGTACTTC. The chain uses TRBV9 and TRBJ2-5; 8 bases map to TRBD2. CDR3 length: 15 residues. Germline V lookup: CDR1 SGDLS, CDR2 YYNGEE. The junction had 6 bases not matched to a gene; V was cut back by 4 bases and J by 1 base.

This clone turned up a few times. This chain links TRBV2 with TRBJ1-4; 7 nucleotides align to TRBD1. Germline V gives CDR1 SNHLY, CDR2 FYNNEI. The trim removed 4 bases at V and 11 bases at J, leaving 13 bases unmatched. The length of the CDR3 is 15 residues. Here the CDR3 DNA reads TGTGCCAGCAGTGTGGCGGGGGCAGGGGGAAAGAAACTGTTTTTT. This translates into CASSVAGAGGKKLFF.

Only one count was recorded for this clone. The chain is built from TRBV7-9 and TRBJ1-2; D remains ambiguous. Trimming cost V 5 bases and J 6 bases, with 16 bases left between them. This CDR3 region has 14 residues. Per germline, CDR1 SEHNR and CDR2 FQNEAQ (reference sequence). As DNA, the CDR3 is TGTGCCAGCAGCCGCCCCGAGGGTCTTGATGGCTACACCTTC. Translated: CASSRPEGLDGYTF.

The CDR3 DNA sequence: TGCAGCGTTGAGATTACGGGGCTTAATGAAAAACTGTTTTTT. Encoded protein: CSVEITGLNEKLFF. The rearrangement joins TRBV29-1 to TRBJ1-4, with D tentatively TRBD1 (5 bases). The CDR3 covers 14 residues. The germline gives CDR1 SQVTM, CDR2 ANQGSEA. Trimming took off 3 bases at V and 4 bases at J, with 12 bases between the two ends.

This clone came up once. The chain combines TRBV30 with TRBJ2-5; TRBD2 matches 8 bases. Germline CDR1 and CDR2: GTSNPN and SVGIG (reference sequence). The J segment lost 6 bases and the V segment lost 2 bases, leaving 11 bases of the junction unmatched. The CDR3 runs 15 residues. This CDR3 reads CAWSPAGAGRQTQYF. CDR3 DNA sequence: TGTGCCTGGAGTCCAGCGGGAGCGGGGCGACAGACCCAGTACTTC.

The chain combines TRBV15 with TRBJ1-5; 7 positions agree with TRBD1. In germline, CDR1 is LNHNV, CDR2 YYDKDF (reference sequence). The CDR3 consists of 17 residues. J lost 6 bases, V lost 5 bases, and 16 bases had no gene match. The chain's CDR3 is CATSSRQGRGYGQPQHF. CDR3 coding DNA: TGTGCCACCAGCTCCCGACAGGGAAGAGGCTATGGTCAGCCCCAGCATTTT.

This clone occurred a few times. This chain uses TRBV5-1 with TRBJ2-7; 9 nucleotides match TRBD2. The CDR3 is 15 residues long. V shed 4 bases and J 0 bases; nucleotides not matched to a gene: 5. CDR1 is SGHRS and CDR2 is YFSETQ in the germline V gene. The CDR3 reads CASSRSGGSSYEQYF. CDR3 in DNA: TGCGCCAGCAGCCGGAGCGGGGGGAGCTCCTACGAGCAGTACTTC.

The V call is TRBV28, the J call TRBJ1-1, with D uncertain. The germline V and J ends were trimmed by 3 bases and 5 bases, with 10 bases remaining between them. The CDR3 consists of 13 residues. CDR1 is MDHEN and CDR2 is SYDVKM in the germline V gene. This chain's CDR3 is CASSFEGRTEAFF. The CDR3 DNA is TGTGCCAGCAGTTTTGAGGGAAGGACTGAAGCTTTCTTT.

CDR3 in amino acids: CAWSVGMGEAFF. CDR3 bases: TGTGCCTGGAGCGTAGGGATGGGTGAAGCTTTCTTT. This chain uses TRBV30 with TRBJ1-1; no definite D call. The V gene's germline CDR1 is GTSNPN and CDR2 SVGIG (reference sequence). Trimming cost V 3 bases and J 7 bases, with 12 bases left between them. This CDR3 has 12 amino acids.

V is TRBV6-4 and J is TRBJ1-1; D is perhaps TRBD1 (5 bases). There are 15 residues in the CDR3. Germline loops: CDR1 MRHNA, CDR2 SNTAGT. Trimming cost V 8 bases and J 5 bases, with 21 bases left between them. The CDR3 DNA reads TGTGCCAGCCGAACTTCCCAGGGAGTAAAGACTGAAGCTTTCTTT. As protein: CASRTSQGVKTEAFF.

The rearrangement uses TRBV5-8 and TRBJ1-5; D is unresolved. With 0 bases removed from V and 3 bases from J, the gap between germline ends came to 10 bases. This CDR3 is built from 15 residues. Per the germline V gene, CDR1 is SGHTS and CDR2 is YDEGEE. This CDR3 is CASSLAGGNNQPQHF. The CDR3 DNA reads TGTGCCAGCAGCTTGGCCGGCGGAAACAATCAGCCCCAGCATTTT.

V and J are TRBV10-1 and TRBJ2-7, with D perhaps assigned TRBD1 or TRBD2 (5 bases each). The CDR3 extends over 15 amino acids. V dropped 0 bases and J dropped 0 bases, with 9 bases sitting between them. Germline assignment: CDR1 WNHNN and CDR2 SYGVQD (reference sequence). CDR3 sequence reads: CASSESGDPSYEQYF. CDR3 coding DNA: TGCGCCAGCAGTGAGTCGGGGGACCCCTCCTACGAGCAGTACTTC.

By frequency in the sample, this clone is medium-sized. This rearrangement joins TRBV20-1 to TRBJ2-2, with TRBD1 matching 9 bases. The CDR3 runs to 15 residues. CDR1 is DFQATT and CDR2 is SNEGSKA in the germline V gene (reference sequence). V gave up 3 bases and J gave up 6 bases; unmatched junction bases: 8. The CDR3 is CSASEPGQGSGELFF. The CDR3 DNA follows: TGCAGTGCTAGTGAACCGGGACAGGGATCCGGGGAGCTGTTTTTT.

This sequence joins TRBV6-6 and TRBJ1-1, with a possible D match to TRBD1 (5 bases). Trimming took 4 bases from V and 8 from J, leaving 14 bases between them. The germline gives CDR1 MNHNY, CDR2 SVGAGI (reference sequence). There are 13 residues in the CDR3. DNA for the CDR3: TGTGCCAGCAGTTTCCGGGACGGGGAGGAAGCTTTCTTT. This codes for CASSFRDGEEAFF.

The V and J genes are TRBV5-1 and TRBJ2-2; TRBD1 aligns across 8 bases. This CDR3 is 16 amino acids long. In germline, CDR1 is SGHRS, CDR2 YFSETQ. After removal of 1 base from V and 6 bases from J, the junction contained 8 bases not matched to a gene. CDR3 protein: CASSLRAGGRSGELFF. The CDR3 nucleotides read TGCGCCAGCAGCTTGCGGGCAGGGGGCAGGTCCGGGGAGCTGTTTTTT.

The chain joins TRBV6-5 to TRBJ1-6, with 8 bases fitting TRBD1. The CDR3 totals 15 residues. In germline, CDR1 is MNHEY, CDR2 SVGAGI. V shed 5 bases and J 5 bases; nucleotides not matched to a gene: 5. CDR3 in DNA: TGTGCCAGCAGTCAACCGACAGGGGATAATTCACCCCTCCACTTT. This translates into CASSQPTGDNSPLHF.

The chain combines TRBV27 with TRBJ1-2, with 8 bases lining up with TRBD1. Germline assignment: CDR1 MNHEY and CDR2 SMNVEV (reference sequence). The CDR3 consists of 14 residues. Losses at the gene ends were 5 bases for V and 4 bases for J; bases not matched to a gene: 6. The CDR3 is CASSKAGGGYGYTF. DNA of the CDR3: TGTGCCAGCAGTAAGGCAGGGGGCGGCTATGGCTACACCTTC.

The chain has TRBV3-1 (or the pseudogene TRBV3-2) and TRBJ1-1; D may be TRBD1 (6 bases). Germline V gives CDR1 LGHDT, CDR2 YNNKEL (reference sequence). This CDR3 is built from 15 residues. V shed 4 bases and J shed 8 bases, with 20 bases lying between them. CDR3 sequence reads: CASSPRDNGYVEAFF. The CDR3 region has the DNA TGTGCCAGCAGCCCCCGGGACAATGGATACGTGGAAGCTTTCTTT.

This chain joins TRBV6-5 and TRBJ1-3; weak D call: TRBD1 (5 bases). V was trimmed by 7 bases and J by 0 bases, leaving 7 bases between them. The CDR3 spans 13 residues. Germline loops: CDR1 MNHEY, CDR2 SVGAGI. CDR3 DNA sequence: TGTGCCAGCACCAGGGCCTCTGGAAACACCATATATTTT. This encodes CASTRASGNTIYF.

The V gene is TRBV9, the J gene TRBJ1-2; D might be TRBD1 (5 bases). The CDR3 covers 14 residues. The V gene lost 0 bases and the J gene lost 6 bases, with 12 bases spanning the gap. Looked up from germline, CDR1 is SGDLS and CDR2 is YYNGEE. The CDR3 coding sequence is TGTGCCAGCAGCGTAGGTCGGGGGGTCGATGGCTACACCTTC. Its translation: CASSVGRGVDGYTF.

Regarding this clone: The junction shows a germline mismatch at one end, possibly a read error. V gene TRBV7-2 combines with J gene TRBJ1-2; D ambiguous. Germline CDR1 SGHTA, CDR2 FQGNSA. CDR3 length: 12 residues. The CDR3 reads CANSLAPYGYTF. The DNA of the CDR3 is TGTGCCAACAGCTTAGCCCCCTATGGCTACACCTTC.

This sequence joins TRBV3-1 (or the pseudogene TRBV3-2) and TRBJ1-6; tentative D call: TRBD1 (5 bases). The CDR3 runs 16 residues. The V gene lost 0 bases and the J gene lost 9 bases, with 15 bases spanning the gap. CDR1 is LGHDT and CDR2 is YNNKEL in the germline V gene (reference sequence). The CDR3 bases are TGTGCCAGCAGCCAAGATAACGGACAACTAGGTTCACCCCTCCACTTT. This gives the protein CASSQDNGQLGSPLHF.

The rearrangement joins TRBV14 to TRBJ2-1; 7 bases are shared with TRBD1. The ends lost 1 base at V and 0 bases at J; junction bases unmatched: 6. The CDR3 spans 17 residues. The germline CDR1 and CDR2 sequences are SGHDN and FVKESK. CDR3 region: CASSQVKGGYSYNEQFF. CDR3 in DNA: TGTGCCAGCAGCCAAGTAAAAGGGGGCTACTCCTACAATGAGCAGTTCTTC. Drawing the rest from reference TRBV14 and TRBJ2-1, the complete variable domain is EAGVTQFPSHSVIEKGQTVTLRCDPISGHDNLYWYRRVMGKEIKFLLHFVKESKQDESGMPNNRFLAERTGGTYSTLKVQPAELEDSGVYFCASSQVKGGYSYNEQFFGPGTRLTVL.